This T cell receptor beta chain was recorded in a study of shared clonotypes between healthy human individuals (TCRdb year 2020). Background for the entire study: The cohort included three men and a couple of women between 18 and 49 years of age. For each donor, three plates each were used for CD4 naive and CD4 memory, two plates were used for CD8 naive, and one plate was used for CD8 memory. To estimate repertoire size and how much clonotypes are shared between individuals, the study performed deep sequencing of blood TCR repertoires from about five healthy adults. Different laboratories and diverse techniques were used to prepare libraries and sequence TCR repertoires, to increase sequencing depth and limit assay-specific biases. Per donor, leukapheresis produced somewhere between about 0.8 and 9 billion PBMCs. Paper-wide results and their limitations: Across a handful of donors, roughly 5% of naive CD4, approximately 3.5% of naive CD8, about 2.3% of memory CD4, and about 0.44% of memory CD8 clonotypes were shared. Because the study included only a small number of donors, the genetic and exposure-history diversity represented was limited. Clonotypes shared by all four sorted-subset donors showed higher generation probabilities than non-shared clonotypes. Rarefaction of sorted-subset datasets indicated incomplete sequencing despite the large sequencing depth. Based on pairwise subsampling, the degree of clonotype sharing among donors was expected to be affected by sequencing depth. Larger estimated clonotype richness was generally found for naive subsets than for memory subsets. Sampling was limited to blood, and TCR repertoires in tissue likely differ from TCR repertoires in blood.

Using the deep immunoSEQ assay, TCR CDR3 regions were amplified from genomic DNA by multiplex PCR. Extracted genomic DNA from each cell subset was distributed evenly across all wells of several immunoSEQ 96-well plates, and each plate was treated as a replicate. For sorted subsets, 150 to 250 ng of genomic DNA, equivalent to around 30,000 T cell genomes, went into each replicate PCR. The purified libraries were quantified using a Qubit 3.0 fluorometer, sized with a Bioanalyzer 2100, and then quantified again using the KAPA Library Quantification kit. Every immunoSEQ 96-well plate was sequenced on a separate single-read 150-cycle Illumina NextSeq 550 flow cell. Per the source publication's procedure: Because the immunoSEQ output included only junctional sequences and no quality scores, the filtering could not be the same as the filtering used for full-length reads. To assign V/J genes and CDR3, sequences were annotated using PyIR, a Python wrapper for IgBLAST v1.9, with IMGT germline references. Reads were filtered out if the reads had weak V/J assignments (E-value above 1e-6), no CDR3, stop codons, out-of-frame junctions, or ambiguous translated residues. V3J clonotypes were defined by identical inferred V gene, J gene, and CDR3 amino acid sequence. To compute the percentage overlap between repertoires, the number of shared unique clonotypes was divided by the size of the smaller repertoire. RTK rarefaction, the Chao1 estimator, and Recon v2.1 estimates of unobserved clonotypes were used to assess repertoire richness. OLGA was used to compute generation probabilities for all TCRbeta clonotypes that the gDNA method yielded from a handful of donors. Held by TCRdb, this immuneACCESS table contains in-frame sequences only and omits some clones. Under half of the omission traces to an unresolved V gene where checked; the cause of the rest is unknown. That table gives V, J and clone size, and the DNA gave D and trimming. In this sample the table shows about a million clones, about 70% of which occur a single time. Together, the top ten hold approximately 1.5% of the sample.

The donors were healthy, HIV-negative adults who had no recently reported acute infections or vaccinations. Only Caucasian adults living in Nashville, Tennessee, USA were represented among the donors. CD4+ T cells were enriched by magnetic negative selection; naive cells were then positively selected on CD45RA, and the negative fraction formed the memory subset. Blood was obtained by leukapheresis, after which PBMCs were separated by Ficoll-Histopaque density gradient centrifugation and cryopreserved in liquid nitrogen vapor phase. Purity and quantity of every magnetically sorted T cell population were checked by analytical flow cytometry. From each sorted fraction, genomic DNA was isolated and quantified by UV absorbance on a Nanodrop 2000c. Concerning this clone: It has no known antigen specificity. It has no much larger one-base neighbor in the sample; base qualities were not kept.

CDR1 KGHSH and CDR2 LQKENI were looked up in the germline V gene. V has 5 bases trimmed and J has 3 bases trimmed; junction bases matching no gene number 3. The CDR3 runs 15 residues from the cysteine to the phenylalanine. The retained sequence is limited to the CDR3, 45 bases, with the frame set at the first base. This clonotype was sampled from a man aged 18 to 35 in good health. The chain is assembled from TRBV18 and TRBJ2-6; the junction holds 8 bases that match TRBD1. Sample: memory CD4+ T cells sorted from blood. The cell subset or site tag for this specimen amounts to: CD45RA-negative fraction. Here the CDR3 is given as CASSAGQGGANVLTF. The sequenced DNA: TGTGCCAGCTCAGCCGGACAGGGTGGGGCCAACGTCCTGACTTTC.